Below are 3 T cell receptor beta chains sequenced from a single sample in a study of a mutant IDH1 vaccine in newly diagnosed glioma. The time point: week 5, during vaccination. It was 300 ug of mutant IDH1 20-mer peptide that made up each vaccine dose, given with topical imiquimod. Their antigen targets remain unknown. Profiling relied on immunoSEQ multiplex PCR, and the TCRdb table lists in-frame clones only, not all of them. The data show almost 30,000 clones, with approximately 86% seen just once and over 2.5% held by the top ten. Sequencing was performed on peripheral blood mononuclear cells (PBMCs), taken from a glioma patient whose treatment included an IDH1 peptide vaccine. The source is a woman between 40 and 55 years old with glioma. Some clones in this sample may be carry-over from other donors' samples.

This rearrangement joins TRBV4-2 to TRBJ2-1, with 9 bases aligning to TRBD2. The V segment lost 6 bases and the J segment 3 bases; nucleotides outside the gene matches: 9. This CDR3 comprises 16 residues. Germline loops: CDR1 LGHNA, CDR2 YNFKEQ. The CDR3 reads CASSLLLAGNYNEQFF. The CDR3 nucleotides read TGTGCCAGCAGTCTTCTCCTAGCGGGAAACTACAATGAGCAGTTCTTC.

This clone has a single count. This rearrangement joins TRBV7-9 to TRBJ1-4, with D unresolved. The CDR3 runs 11 residues. CDR1 and CDR2 from the germline V gene are SEHNR and FQNEAQ (reference sequence). Trimming pared 7 bases from V and 7 bases from J, leaving 7 bases between. In DNA form, the CDR3 reads TGTGCCAGCACCCCCGGTGAAAAACTGTTTTTT. Its protein is CASTPGEKLFF.

The chain has TRBV11-2 and TRBJ2-1, with 8 bases fitting TRBD2. This CDR3 comprises 12 residues. V shed 4 bases, J shed 15 bases, and the junction held 8 bases outside the gene matches. From germline, CDR1 is SGHAT and CDR2 FQNNGV. The CDR3 is CASSWTSSMLFF. The DNA of the CDR3 is TGTGCCAGCAGCTGGACTAGCAGCATGCTGTTCTTC.